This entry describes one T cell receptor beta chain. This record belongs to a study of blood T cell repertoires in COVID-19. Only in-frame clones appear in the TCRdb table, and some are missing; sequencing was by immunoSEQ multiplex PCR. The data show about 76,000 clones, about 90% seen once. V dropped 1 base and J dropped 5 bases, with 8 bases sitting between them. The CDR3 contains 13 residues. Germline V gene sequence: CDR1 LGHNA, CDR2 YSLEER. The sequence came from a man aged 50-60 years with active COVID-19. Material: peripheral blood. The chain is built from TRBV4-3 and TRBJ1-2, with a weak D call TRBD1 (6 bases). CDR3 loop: CASSQGQGYGYTF. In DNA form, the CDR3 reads TGCGCCAGCAGCCAAGGGCAGGGGTATGGCTACACCTTC.